These T cell receptor beta chains were read from a single sample in a study of blood T cell repertoires in COVID-19. This table comes from immunoSEQ multiplex PCR, and its TCRdb copy is limited to in-frame clones, with some not included. The table records 30,000 or so clones, approximately 83% of them present only once. The sequenced sample was peripheral blood. The receptors originated from a man between 45 and 60 years old with acute or convalescent COVID-19. The CDR3 runs from the conserved cysteine through the conserved F or W. Fields, in order: clone size, V gene, J gene, D gene, CDR3 DNA, CDR3 protein. A D gene is named only where the DNA matches it firmly. Part of the rows lack a size; the others show once, few, many or a class for expanded clones.

clone size: -; V gene: TRBV3-1/TRBV3-2; J gene: TRBJ2-3; D gene: TRBD2; CDR3 DNA: TGTGCCAGCAGCCAAGACCTAGCGGGAGGGCTGGATACGCAGTATTTT; CDR3 protein: CASSQDLAGGLDTQYF
clone size: once; V gene: TRBV7-9; J gene: TRBJ2-5; D gene: TRBD1; CDR3 DNA: TGTGCCAGCAGCTGGGACAGGGGGCTGGAGACCCAGTACTTC; CDR3 protein: CASSWDRGLETQYF
clone size: -; V gene: TRBV9; J gene: TRBJ2-7; D gene: TRBD1; CDR3 DNA: TGTGCCAGCAGCGTAGACGGGACAGGCATCTACGAGCAGTACTTC; CDR3 protein: CASSVDGTGIYEQYF
clone size: -; V gene: TRBV29-1; J gene: TRBJ2-3; D gene: TRBD1; CDR3 DNA: TGCAGCGTGGGGACAGGGATAGATACGCAGTATTTT; CDR3 protein: CSVGTGIDTQYF
clone size: -; V gene: TRBV11-2; J gene: TRBJ2-5; D gene: TRBD2; CDR3 DNA: TGTGCCAGCAGCTTAGATCGGGGGAGGACTAGAGAGACCCAGTACTTC; CDR3 protein: CASSLDRGRTRETQYF
clone size: -; V gene: TRBV21-1; J gene: TRBJ2-6; D gene: -; CDR3 DNA: TGTGCCAGCAGCGAGGTCAGGGTGTCTGGGGCCAACGTCCTGACTTTC; CDR3 protein: CASSEVRVSGANVLTF
clone size: -; V gene: TRBV5-1; J gene: TRBJ2-1; D gene: -; CDR3 DNA: TGCGCCAGCAGACGGGCCGGGACTGAGTACAATGAGCAGTTCTTC; CDR3 protein: CASRRAGTEYNEQFF
clone size: -; V gene: TRBV3-1/TRBV3-2; J gene: TRBJ2-7; D gene: -; CDR3 DNA: TGTGCCAGCAGCCAAGTGGACAACTACGAGCAGTACTTC; CDR3 protein: CASSQVDNYEQYF
clone size: -; V gene: TRBV7-8; J gene: TRBJ2-3; D gene: TRBD2; CDR3 DNA: TGTGCCAGCAGCTGGGGGACTAGCGGGGGATCCACAGATACGCAGTATTTT; CDR3 protein: CASSWGTSGGSTDTQYF
clone size: -; V gene: TRBV28; J gene: TRBJ2-3; D gene: -; CDR3 DNA: TGTGCCAGCAGCCTCGGGACGCGGGGGCTAGATACGCAGTATTTT; CDR3 protein: CASSLGTRGLDTQYF
clone size: -; V gene: TRBV27; J gene: TRBJ1-1; D gene: -; CDR3 DNA: TGTGCCAGCAGTGACAGGATGAACACTGAAGCTTTCTTT; CDR3 protein: CASSDRMNTEAFF
clone size: -; V gene: TRBV19; J gene: TRBJ2-4; D gene: -; CDR3 DNA: TGTGCCAGTAGTATAGTCGGCAGGGAGGTGTACTTC; CDR3 protein: CASSIVGREVYF
clone size: -; V gene: TRBV30; J gene: TRBJ2-3; D gene: -; CDR3 DNA: TGTGCCTGGGCCGTAGCTAGCACAGATACGCAGTATTTT; CDR3 protein: CAWAVASTDTQYF
clone size: -; V gene: TRBV7-9; J gene: TRBJ1-6; D gene: -; CDR3 DNA: TGTGCCAGCAGGGAGGACAGTGGGAATTCACCCCTCCACTTT; CDR3 protein: CASREDSGNSPLHF
clone size: -; V gene: TRBV7-3; J gene: TRBJ2-3; D gene: -; CDR3 DNA: TGTGCCAGCAGCTTACAGGGTTTGGTGACAGATACGCAGTATTTT; CDR3 protein: CASSLQGLVTDTQYF
clone size: once; V gene: TRBV2; J gene: TRBJ2-2; D gene: TRBD1; CDR3 DNA: TGTGCCATCGACAGGGAGCTAGCGAACACCGGGGAGCTGTTTTTT; CDR3 protein: CAIDRELANTGELFF
clone size: -; V gene: TRBV5-6; J gene: TRBJ2-5; D gene: TRBD1; CDR3 DNA: TGTGCCAGCAGCCCCGGGACAGGAGGTATAATAGAGACCCAGTACTTC; CDR3 protein: CASSPGTGGIIETQYF
clone size: -; V gene: TRBV24-1; J gene: TRBJ1-2; D gene: -; CDR3 DNA: TGTGCCACCAGTGATTTTCAGGGAACCTATGGCTACACCTTC; CDR3 protein: CATSDFQGTYGYTF
clone size: -; V gene: TRBV6-5; J gene: TRBJ2-3; D gene: -; CDR3 DNA: TGTGCCATCTCCCGGGGGTTCGCAGATACGCAGTATTTT; CDR3 protein: CAISRGFADTQYF
clone size: -; V gene: TRBV7-8; J gene: TRBJ1-2; D gene: TRBD1; CDR3 DNA: TGTGCCAGCAGCCCATCGACAGGGCCTAACTATGGCTACACCTTC; CDR3 protein: CASSPSTGPNYGYTF
clone size: -; V gene: TRBV18; J gene: TRBJ1-6; D gene: TRBD1; CDR3 DNA: TGTGCCAGCTCAACGGACAGGGGAGGATCACCCCTCCACTTT; CDR3 protein: CASSTDRGGSPLHF
clone size: -; V gene: TRBV6-1; J gene: TRBJ1-4; D gene: -; CDR3 DNA: TGTGCCAGCAGTGAAGCTGGGGGGGGCCGTGGTGAAAAACTGTTTTTT; CDR3 protein: CASSEAGGGRGEKLFF
clone size: -; V gene: TRBV29-1; J gene: TRBJ2-2; D gene: -; CDR3 DNA: TGCAGCACTACAAGGAACACCGGGGAGCTGTTTTTT; CDR3 protein: CSTTRNTGELFF
clone size: -; V gene: TRBV7-9; J gene: TRBJ1-1; D gene: -; CDR3 DNA: TGTGCCAGCAGCTTAGTTGGTCAGGGGAATGCTTTCTTT; CDR3 protein: CASSLVGQGNAFF
clone size: -; V gene: TRBV12-3/TRBV12-4; J gene: TRBJ1-1; D gene: -; CDR3 DNA: TGTGCCAGCAGACCGGACACGAACACTGAAGCTTTCTTT; CDR3 protein: CASRPDTNTEAFF
clone size: -; V gene: TRBV3-1/TRBV3-2; J gene: TRBJ2-3; D gene: TRBD1; CDR3 DNA: TGTGCCAGCAGCCAAGCCTCACAGGGGGATACGCAGTATTTT; CDR3 protein: CASSQASQGDTQYF
clone size: -; V gene: TRBV30; J gene: TRBJ1-6; D gene: -; CDR3 DNA: TGTGCCTGGAGTGGTAGTTATAATTCACCCCTCCACTTT; CDR3 protein: CAWSGSYNSPLHF
clone size: -; V gene: TRBV5-4; J gene: TRBJ2-7; D gene: TRBD2; CDR3 DNA: TGTGCCAGCAGCCCTCTAGCGGGAGCACCGCCTTACGAGCAGTACTTC; CDR3 protein: CASSPLAGAPPYEQYF
clone size: few; V gene: TRBV28; J gene: TRBJ2-2; D gene: TRBD2; CDR3 DNA: TGTGCCAGCAAAGTCGGGACTAGCGGGAGATCCGGGGAGCTGTTTTTT; CDR3 protein: CASKVGTSGRSGELFF